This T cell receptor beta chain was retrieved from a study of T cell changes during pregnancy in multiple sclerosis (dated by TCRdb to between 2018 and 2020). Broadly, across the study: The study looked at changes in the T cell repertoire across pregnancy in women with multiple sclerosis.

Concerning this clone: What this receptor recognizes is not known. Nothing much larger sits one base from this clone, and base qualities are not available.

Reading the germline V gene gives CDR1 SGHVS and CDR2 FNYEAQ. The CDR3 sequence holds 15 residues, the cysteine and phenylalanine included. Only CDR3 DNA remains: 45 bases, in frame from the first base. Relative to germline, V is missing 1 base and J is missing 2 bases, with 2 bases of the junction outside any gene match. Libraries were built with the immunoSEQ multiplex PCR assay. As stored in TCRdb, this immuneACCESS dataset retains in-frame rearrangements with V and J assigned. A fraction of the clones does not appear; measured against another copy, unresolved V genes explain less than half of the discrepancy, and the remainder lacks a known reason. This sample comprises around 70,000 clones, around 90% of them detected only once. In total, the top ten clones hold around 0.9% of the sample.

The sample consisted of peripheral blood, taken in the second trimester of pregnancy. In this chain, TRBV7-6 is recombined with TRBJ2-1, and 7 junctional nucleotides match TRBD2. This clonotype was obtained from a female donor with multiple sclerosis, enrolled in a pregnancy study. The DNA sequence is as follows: TGTGCCAGCAGCTTAGGCGGGGGTCCCTACAATGAGCAGTTCTTC. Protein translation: CASSLGGGPYNEQFF.